The clone carrying this T cell receptor (beta chain) was seen more than once but under ten times. MiXCR, applied by TCRdb to the RT-PCR reads, yields one record per CDR3 protein. The table records approximately 700,000 distinct CDR3 sequences, approximately 14% of them present only once. This record belongs to a study of response to subunit inactivated influenza vaccine. The germline gives CDR1 MNHEY, CDR2 SVGAGI. V was clipped by 0 bases and J by 4 bases; unmatched bases: 2. The CDR3 extends over 15 amino acids. The sequencing here drew on PBMCs from blood, taken roughly 15 days before vaccination. The clonotype comes from a man aged 50 to 59 who received an inactivated influenza vaccine. This chain links TRBV6-5 with TRBJ2-2, with 7 bases that match TRBD1. CDR3 nucleotide sequence: TGTGCCAGCAGTTACTCGAACAGGGGCACCGGGGAGCTGTTTTTT. Translating gives CASSYSNRGTGELFF.